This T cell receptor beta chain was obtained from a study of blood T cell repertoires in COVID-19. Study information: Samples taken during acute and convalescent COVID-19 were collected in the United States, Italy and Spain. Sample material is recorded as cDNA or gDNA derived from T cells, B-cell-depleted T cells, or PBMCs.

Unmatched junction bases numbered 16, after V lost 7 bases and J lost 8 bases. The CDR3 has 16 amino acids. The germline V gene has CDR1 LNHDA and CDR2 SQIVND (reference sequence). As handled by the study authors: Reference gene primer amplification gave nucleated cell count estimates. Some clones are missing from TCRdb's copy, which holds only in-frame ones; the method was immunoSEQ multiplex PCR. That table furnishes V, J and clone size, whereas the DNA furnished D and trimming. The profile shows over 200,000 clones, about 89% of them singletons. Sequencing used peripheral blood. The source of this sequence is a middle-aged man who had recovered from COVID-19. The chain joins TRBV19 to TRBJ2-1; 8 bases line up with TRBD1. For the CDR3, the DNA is TGTGCCAGTAAGACGGAGCGGCAGGGGGCGCACGATGAGCAGTTCTTC. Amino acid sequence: CASKTERQGAHDEQFF. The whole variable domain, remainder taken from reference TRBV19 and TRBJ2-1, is DGGITQSPKYLFRKEGQNVTLSCEQNLNHDAMYWYRQDPGQGLRLIYYSQIVNDFQKGDIAEGYSVSREKKESFPLTVTSAQKNPTAFYLCASKTERQGAHDEQFFGPGTRLTVL.